This T cell receptor (beta chain) came from a study of neoadjuvant anti-PD-1 for oral cavity cancer. Libraries were prepared by immunoSEQ multiplex PCR; TCRdb keeps only in-frame clonotypes and omits some of them. The table records some 20,000 clones, approximately 70% of them present only once. V shed 4 bases and J 0 bases; nucleotides not matched to a gene: 6. Germline V gene lookup returns CDR1 SGHRS and CDR2 YFSETQ. This CDR3 region has 16 residues. This material consisted of PBMCs, taken before nivolumab (anti-PD-1) treatment. The rearrangement uses TRBV5-1 and TRBJ1-4, with TRBD1 matching over 7 bases. The TCR sequence derives from a person aged 35 to 85 with oral cavity squamous cell carcinoma. The CDR3: CASSPGTEATNEKLFF. In DNA form, the CDR3 reads TGCGCCAGCAGCCCCGGGACAGAGGCAACTAATGAAAAACTGTTTTTT.